This T cell receptor (beta chain) originates from a study of blood T cell repertoires in COVID-19. Study context: COVID-19 samples, acute and convalescent, were from the United States, Italy and Spain.

TCRdb's copy holds only in-frame clones and misses some; the assay was immunoSEQ multiplex PCR. This sample carries about 83,000 clones, around 87% of them seen once, and the ten largest clones take 7% to 9%. The CDR3 loop spans 16 amino acids. Deletions cut 1 base from V and 7 bases from J, with 19 bases between. From germline, CDR1 is SGHVS and CDR2 FNYEAQ. The specimen was peripheral blood. The chain employs TRBV7-6 and TRBJ1-1; no firm D call. The source of this sequence is a man older than 75 with active or convalescent COVID-19. CDR3 residues: CASSLELAGTALEAFF. The CDR3 DNA sequence: TGTGCCAGCAGCTTAGAATTGGCGGGCACAGCCCTTGAAGCTTTCTTT.